Listed here is a single T cell receptor beta chain. The record originates from a study of radiotherapy plus CTLA-4 blockade in lung cancer. Assay: immunoSEQ multiplex PCR; the TCRdb copy retains only in-frame clones and omits some. This table holds about 98,000 clones, 75% to 85% found once. The CDR3 sequence is 14 residues long. Germline lookup yields CDR1 SGHAT and CDR2 FQNNGV. V shed 5 bases and J 6 bases; nucleotides not matched to a gene: 9. The receptor's source is a human donor with non-small cell lung cancer who had a partial response to radiotherapy plus ipilimumab. This material consisted of peripheral blood, taken from a patient treated with radiotherapy plus ipilimumab. The chain has TRBV11-2 and TRBJ2-5, with 7 nucleotides matching TRBD2. In DNA, the CDR3 is TGTGCCAGCAGCCCGGCGAGGGGAGGGAAGACCCAGTACTTC. Protein product: CASSPARGGKTQYF. Drawing the rest from reference TRBV11-2 and TRBJ2-5, the complete variable domain is EAGVAQSPRYKIIEKRQSVAFWCNPISGHATLYWYQQILGQGPKLLIQFQNNGVVDDSQLPKDRFSAERLKGVDSTLKIQPAKLEDSAVYLCASSPARGGKTQYFGPGTRLLVL.